This T cell receptor beta chain came from a study of blood T cell repertoires in COVID-19. Study as a whole: Collection of acute and convalescent COVID-19 samples took place in the United States, Italy and Spain.

The table came from immunoSEQ multiplex PCR; TCRdb's copy has only in-frame clones and leaves some out. The sample has around 220,000 clones, roughly 80% seen once. Trimming pared 5 bases from V and 0 bases from J, leaving 20 bases between. The CDR3 sequence is 17 residues long. Per the germline V gene, CDR1 is MNHEY and CDR2 is SMNVEV (reference sequence). Material: peripheral blood. This clonotype was sampled from a human donor in a cohort sampled during active COVID-19. V and J are TRBV27 and TRBJ2-7, with D maybe TRBD2 (5 bases). The CDR3 loop is CASSTASWRVNSYEQYF. As DNA, the CDR3 is TGTGCCAGCAGTACCGCTAGTTGGCGGGTGAACTCCTACGAGCAGTACTTC.